This T cell receptor (beta chain) was sequenced during a study of CD8+ T cells in alopecia areata. On the study more broadly: Once tofacitinib had been taken for 6 to 18 months, 6 months off drug followed. The study's findings and limits: Lesional scalp displayed greater clonality than normal scalp, most notably in alopecia totalis/universalis. A single nonresponder leaves the baseline CD8+ expansion link to response uncertain.

Treatment defined: oral pan-JAK inhibitor, 5-10 mg twice daily. Specimens obtained from alopecia areata patients comprised lesional scalp punch biopsies and peripheral blood. Germline lookup yields CDR1 SGHAT and CDR2 FQNNGV. This CDR3 is 16 amino acids long. V trimming: 5 bases; J trimming: 6 bases; junction bases outside the gene matches: 16. It was cDNA, reverse transcribed from extracted RNA, that served as the sequencing template. Profiled with immunoSEQ multiplex PCR; TCRdb holds only in-frame clones, not every one. The sample lists 200,000 to 250,000 clones, around two fifths seen once, with 0.48% in the top ten. A word on this clone: The target antigen is unknown.

This receptor was identified in a human donor with alopecia areata. The V and J genes are TRBV11-2 and TRBJ2-7; 7 nucleotides agree with TRBD1. The sample here was CD4+ T cells sorted from blood, taken at roughly week 30, from a patient treated with tofacitinib. Here the CDR3 reads CASSPKAQGQFFEQYF. The CDR3 DNA follows: TGTGCCAGCAGCCCAAAGGCCCAGGGACAGTTTTTCGAGCAGTACTTC.